The source of this T cell receptor beta chain is a study of shared clonotypes between healthy human individuals. The table came from immunoSEQ multiplex PCR; TCRdb's copy has only in-frame clones and leaves some out. The sample has hundreds of thousands of clones; approximately 79% are singletons. Points on this clone: Other DNA sequences from this sample encode an identical CDR3 as well.

This CDR3 is built from 13 residues. Trimming cost V 0 bases and J 4 bases, with 6 bases left between them. CDR1 is GTSNPN, CDR2 SVGIG, per germline (reference sequence). V usage is TRBV30 and J usage is TRBJ2-2; D is unclear. The sample taken for sequencing was memory CD4+ T cells sorted from blood. Subset given: CD45RA-negative fraction. The TCR was taken from a woman between 25 and 40 years old in good health. The CDR3 protein is CAWSVLGTGELFF. Written as DNA, the CDR3 is TGTGCCTGGAGTGTACTGGGCACCGGGGAGCTGTTTTTT.